This T cell receptor beta chain was profiled in a study of blood T cell repertoires in COVID-19. Study in general: There were acute and convalescent COVID-19 samples, and they came from the United States, Italy and Spain. The analysed material was cDNA or gDNA that came from T cells, B-cell-depleted T cells, or PBMCs.

This CDR3 is 15 amino acids long. Between the trimmed V and J ends, which lost 5 bases and 8 bases, there was a span of 19 bases. Germline V lookup: CDR1 SNHLY, CDR2 FYNNEI. In the authors' workflow: Amplified reference gene primers provided the basis for estimating nucleated cell counts. Assay used: immunoSEQ multiplex PCR; TCRdb lists only in-frame clones, some missing. V and J calls plus clone size are reproduced from that table; the DNA served to infer D and trimming. The sample contains over 55,000 clones, approximately 89% of which appear only once. The clonotype originates from a human donor in a cohort sampled during active COVID-19. The rearrangement uses TRBV2 and TRBJ1-5; no firm D call. Sequencing used peripheral blood. As DNA, the CDR3 is TGTGCCAGCAGTACCCCGGACGGAGGCCTCAAGCCCCAGCATTTT. This codes for CASSTPDGGLKPQHF.